This record covers a single TCR beta chain. From RNA, the CDR3 regions of TCR beta chains were amplified and sequenced. An initial RT-PCR round employing HTBI primers preceded a second-round multiplex PCR. TCRdb redid the calling of the multiplex PCR reads with MiXCR, one entry per CDR3 protein. This table holds over a million distinct CDR3 sequences, less than 45% found once. The sample belongs to a study of Graves' ophthalmopathy and Graves' hyperthyroidism. CDR3 length: 17 residues. Trimming left V 1 base short and J 4 bases short, with 16 bases between. The rearrangement uses TRBV12-3 or TRBV12-4 and TRBJ2-2; tentatively, D is TRBD1 (5 bases). Sample: peripheral blood or thyroid tissue (not recorded which). The TCR originated in an adult man with Graves' hyperthyroidism. The CDR3 DNA reads as TGTGCCAGCAGTTTAGGCGACAGTCCCTCGAGCACCGGGGAGCTGTTTTTT. Protein sequence: CASSLGDSPSSTGELFF.